What follows describes a single TCR beta chain. The data originate from a study of shared clonotypes between healthy human individuals. The CDR3 spans 15 residues. J lost 0 bases, V lost 6 bases, and 5 bases had no gene match. Germline V gene sequence: CDR1 LNHDA, CDR2 SQIVND (reference sequence). The table came from immunoSEQ multiplex PCR; TCRdb's copy has only in-frame clones and leaves some out. The sample contains about 510,000 clones, 79% of which appear only once. This clonotype originated in a woman between 40 and 55 years old in good health. Some clones in this sample may be carry-over from other donors' samples. J is TRBJ1-3 and V is TRBV19; 7 bases align to TRBD1. The sequenced sample consisted of PBMCs. The CDR3 DNA is TGTGCCAGTAGGCGGGACAGCTACTCTGGAAACACCATATATTTT. This sequence encodes CASRRDSYSGNTIYF.